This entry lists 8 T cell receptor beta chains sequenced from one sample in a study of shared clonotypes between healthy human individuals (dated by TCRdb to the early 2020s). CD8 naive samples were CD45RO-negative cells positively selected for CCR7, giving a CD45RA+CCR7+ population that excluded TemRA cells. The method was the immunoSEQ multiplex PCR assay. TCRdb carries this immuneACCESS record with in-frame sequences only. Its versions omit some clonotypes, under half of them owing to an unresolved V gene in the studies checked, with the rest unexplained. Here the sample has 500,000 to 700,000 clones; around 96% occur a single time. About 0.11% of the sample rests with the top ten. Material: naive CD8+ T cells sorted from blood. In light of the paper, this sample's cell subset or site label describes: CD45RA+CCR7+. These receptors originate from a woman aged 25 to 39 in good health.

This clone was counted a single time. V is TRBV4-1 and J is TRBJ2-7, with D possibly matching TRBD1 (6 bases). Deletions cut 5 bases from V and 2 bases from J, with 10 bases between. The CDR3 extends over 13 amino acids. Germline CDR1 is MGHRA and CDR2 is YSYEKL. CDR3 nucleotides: TGCGCCAGCAGCACAGACAGGACCTACGAGCAGTACTTC. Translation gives CASSTDRTYEQYF.

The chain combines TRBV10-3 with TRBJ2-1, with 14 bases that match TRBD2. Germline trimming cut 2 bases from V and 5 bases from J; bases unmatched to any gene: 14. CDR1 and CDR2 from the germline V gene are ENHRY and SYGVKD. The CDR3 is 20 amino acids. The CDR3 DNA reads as TGTGCCATCAGTGAGGTACCGGGACTAGCGGGAGTATTCTTTCACAATGAGCAGTTCTTC. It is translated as CAISEVPGLAGVFFHNEQFF.

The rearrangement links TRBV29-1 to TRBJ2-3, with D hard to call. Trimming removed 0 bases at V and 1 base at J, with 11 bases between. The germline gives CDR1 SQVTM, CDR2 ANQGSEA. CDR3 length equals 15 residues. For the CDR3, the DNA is TGCAGCGTTGAAGATTCGACCCGAGGCACAGATACGCAGTATTTT. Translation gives CSVEDSTRGTDTQYF.

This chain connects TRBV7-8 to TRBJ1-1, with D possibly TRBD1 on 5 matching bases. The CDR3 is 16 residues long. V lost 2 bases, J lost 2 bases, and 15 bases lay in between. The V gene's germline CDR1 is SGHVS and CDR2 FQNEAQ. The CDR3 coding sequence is TGTGCCAGCAGCTTACAGGGTGAGGGACCCAACACTGAAGCTTTCTTT. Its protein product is CASSLQGEGPNTEAFF.

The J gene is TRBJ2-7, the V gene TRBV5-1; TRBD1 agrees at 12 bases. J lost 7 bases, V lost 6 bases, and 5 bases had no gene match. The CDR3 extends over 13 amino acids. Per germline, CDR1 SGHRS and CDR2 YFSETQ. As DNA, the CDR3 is TGCGCCAGCACAGGGACAGGGGGCGGTGAGCAGTACTTC. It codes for CASTGTGGGEQYF. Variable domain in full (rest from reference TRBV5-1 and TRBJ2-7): KAGVTQTPRYLIKTRGQQVTLSCSPISGHRSVSWYQQTPGQGLQFLFEYFSETQRNKGNFPGRFSGRQFSNSRSEMNVSTLELGDSALYLCASTGTGGGEQYFGPGTRLTVT.

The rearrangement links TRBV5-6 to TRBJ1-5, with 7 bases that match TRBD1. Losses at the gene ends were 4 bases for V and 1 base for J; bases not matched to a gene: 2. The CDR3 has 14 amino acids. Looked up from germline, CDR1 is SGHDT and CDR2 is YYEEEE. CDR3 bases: TGTGCCAGCAGCAACAGGGGAAGCAATCAGCCCCAGCATTTT. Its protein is CASSNRGSNQPQHF.

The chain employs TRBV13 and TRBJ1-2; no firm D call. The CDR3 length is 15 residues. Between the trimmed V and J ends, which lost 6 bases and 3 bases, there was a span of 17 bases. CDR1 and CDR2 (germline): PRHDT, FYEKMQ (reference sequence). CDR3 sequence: CASSRLTAEYYGYTF. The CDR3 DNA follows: TGTGCCAGCAGTCGCTTAACGGCAGAGTACTATGGCTACACCTTC.

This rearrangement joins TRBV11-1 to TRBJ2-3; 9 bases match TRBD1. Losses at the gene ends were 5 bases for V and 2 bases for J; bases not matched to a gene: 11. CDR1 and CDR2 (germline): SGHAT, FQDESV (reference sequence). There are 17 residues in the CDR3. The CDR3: CASSGVLGTGTTDTQYF. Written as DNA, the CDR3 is TGTGCCAGCAGCGGAGTCCTGGGGACAGGGACCACAGATACGCAGTATTTT.